Listed below are T cell receptor beta chains from one sample, sequenced in a study of OX40 agonist ivuxolimab in advanced cancers. Libraries were prepared by immunoSEQ multiplex PCR; TCRdb keeps only in-frame clonotypes and omits some of them. The sample yields about 24,000 clones, over 80% seen once. This sample comprised CD4+ or CD8+ T cells sorted from blood, obtained in a trial of the OX40 agonist ivuxolimab. These receptors were collected from an adult with an advanced solid tumor such as melanoma, head and neck, liver or kidney cancer. CDR3s include the opening cysteine and the closing phenylalanine or tryptophan. D genes are given only for firm matches. The size field is filled for only some rows; it gives once, few, many or a size class.

D gene	V gene	J gene	clone size	CDR3 protein
TRBD1	TRBV10-2	TRBJ1-4	.	CASSVVPGQGSDEKLFF
.	TRBV18	TRBJ1-1	.	CASSPSVLNTEAFF
TRBD2	TRBV7-2	TRBJ2-1	.	CASSLETVGGPLF
.	TRBV12-5	TRBJ2-3	.	CASGLGASTDTQYF
TRBD2	TRBV5-4	TRBJ2-5	few	CASSYGLAGAQETQYF
.	TRBV6-5	TRBJ2-5	.	CASRERVNYQETQYF
.	TRBV19	TRBJ2-6	.	CAGKRTDGANVLTF
TRBD1	TRBV6-5	TRBJ2-4	.	CASSSSGTGTKNIQYF
TRBD1	TRBV19	TRBJ1-2	.	CASSAGQGGYGYTF
TRBD1	TRBV6-1	TRBJ1-1	.	CASSELRGQGIYRTEAFF
.	TRBV7-9	TRBJ1-3	few	CASSFLSAESSGNTIYF
.	TRBV7-3	TRBJ2-3	.	CASSLLGTDTQYF
.	TRBV6-6	TRBJ1-1	.	CASSYSGGTEAFF
.	TRBV7-2	TRBJ2-7	once	CASSTLSYEQYF
TRBD1	TRBV6-5	TRBJ2-7	.	CASSAGQGGEQYF
.	TRBV7-2	TRBJ1-5	.	CASSFSADSYQPQHF
.	TRBV25-1	TRBJ2-3	.	CASSDSLTDTQYF
TRBD2	TRBV15	TRBJ2-7	.	CATSRGGLAAEQYF
.	TRBV2	TRBJ2-1	few	CASRTDTPPSINEQFF
.	TRBV6-6	TRBJ2-7	.	CASSYGPNTYEQYF
.	TRBV5-1	TRBJ2-7	.	CASSDPGRTGGEQYF
.	TRBV7-2	TRBJ1-1	.	CASSPQRGGTEAFF
TRBD2	TRBV27	TRBJ2-1	.	CASSLRFGGGQHEQFF